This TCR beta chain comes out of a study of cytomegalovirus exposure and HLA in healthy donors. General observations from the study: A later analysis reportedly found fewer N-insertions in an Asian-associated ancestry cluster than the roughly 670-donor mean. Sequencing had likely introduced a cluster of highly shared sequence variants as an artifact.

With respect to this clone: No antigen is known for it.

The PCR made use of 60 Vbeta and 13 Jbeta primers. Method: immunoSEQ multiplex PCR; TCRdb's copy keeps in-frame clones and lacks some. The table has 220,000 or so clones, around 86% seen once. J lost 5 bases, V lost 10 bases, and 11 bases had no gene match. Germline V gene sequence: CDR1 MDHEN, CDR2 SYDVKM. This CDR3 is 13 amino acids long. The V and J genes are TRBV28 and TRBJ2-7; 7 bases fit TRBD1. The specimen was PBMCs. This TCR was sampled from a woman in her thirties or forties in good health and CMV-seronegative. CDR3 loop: CAIPGTDRNEQYF. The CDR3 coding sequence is TGTGCCATCCCCGGGACAGATAGAAACGAGCAGTACTTC.